This T cell receptor beta chain appears in the sequencing data of a study of blood T cell repertoires in COVID-19. For the study at large: Material from acute and convalescent COVID-19 was sourced from the United States, Italy and Spain. T cells, B-cell-depleted T cells, or PBMCs supplied cDNA or gDNA.

Germline-derived CDR1 and CDR2 are MNHNY and SVGAGI (reference sequence). Trimming took 2 bases from V and 3 from J, leaving 8 bases between them. The CDR3 runs 14 residues. This clone has ten or more counts. In the study's own analysis: Amplification of reference gene primers provided the estimated nucleated cell counts. This table comes from immunoSEQ multiplex PCR, and its TCRdb copy is limited to in-frame clones, with some not included. For V, J and clone size, that table is used; D and trimming come from the DNA. The repertoire holds about 120,000 clones, with around 86% as singletons. The sequence derives from a man in his 60s with acute or convalescent COVID-19. The genes are TRBV6-6 and TRBJ1-5; possibly TRBD1 for D (6 bases). Sequenced: peripheral blood. The CDR3 bases are TGTGCCAGCAGTTACGGGACAATCAATCAGCCCCAGCATTTT. This gives the protein CASSYGTINQPQHF.